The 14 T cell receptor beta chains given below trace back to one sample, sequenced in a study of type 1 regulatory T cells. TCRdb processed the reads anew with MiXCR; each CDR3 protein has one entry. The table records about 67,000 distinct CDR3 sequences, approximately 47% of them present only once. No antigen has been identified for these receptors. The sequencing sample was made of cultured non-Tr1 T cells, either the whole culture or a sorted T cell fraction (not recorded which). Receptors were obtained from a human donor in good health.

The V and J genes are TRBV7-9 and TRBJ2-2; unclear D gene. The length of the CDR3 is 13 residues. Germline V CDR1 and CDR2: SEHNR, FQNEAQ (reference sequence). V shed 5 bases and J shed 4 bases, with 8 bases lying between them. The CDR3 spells CASSAGGTGELFF. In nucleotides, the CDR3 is TGTGCCAGCAGCGCCGGTGGCACCGGGGAGCTGTTTTTT.

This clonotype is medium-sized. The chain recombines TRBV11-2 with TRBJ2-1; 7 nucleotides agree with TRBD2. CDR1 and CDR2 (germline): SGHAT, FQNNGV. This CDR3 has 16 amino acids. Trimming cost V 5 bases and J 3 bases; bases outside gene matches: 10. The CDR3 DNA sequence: TGTGCCAGCAGCCTTCGGGAGGAGGGTTACTACAATGAGCAGTTCTTC. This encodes CASSLREEGYYNEQFF.

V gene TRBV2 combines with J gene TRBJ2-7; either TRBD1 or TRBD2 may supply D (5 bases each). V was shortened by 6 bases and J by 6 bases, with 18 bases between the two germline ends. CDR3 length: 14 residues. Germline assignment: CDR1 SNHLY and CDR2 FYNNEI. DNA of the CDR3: TGTGCCAGCAGGGGTGATGGGGGTGGATCCGAGCAGTACTTC. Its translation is CASRGDGGGSEQYF. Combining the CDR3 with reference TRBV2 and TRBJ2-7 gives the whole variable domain EPEVTQTPSHQVTQMGQEVILRCVPISNHLYFYWYRQILGQKVEFLVSFYNNEISEKSEIFDDQFSVERPDGSNFTLKIRSTKLEDSAMYFCASRGDGGGSEQYFGPGTRLTVT.

The CDR3 sequence: CASSLGRGTYGYTF. For the CDR3, the DNA is TGCGCCAGCAGCTTGGGCAGGGGTACTTATGGCTACACCTTC. The V and J genes are TRBV5-1 and TRBJ1-2; a weak D match, TRBD1 (6 bases). V gave up 0 bases and J gave up 5 bases, with 11 bases separating them. CDR1 is SGHRS, CDR2 YFSETQ, per germline. The CDR3 sequence is 14 residues long.

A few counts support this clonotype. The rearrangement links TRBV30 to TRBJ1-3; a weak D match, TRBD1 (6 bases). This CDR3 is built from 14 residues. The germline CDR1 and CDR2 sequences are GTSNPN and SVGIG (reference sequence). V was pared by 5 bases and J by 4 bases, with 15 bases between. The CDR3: CAWGQRDGGNTIYF. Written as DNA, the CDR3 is TGTGCCTGGGGACAGCGAGACGGAGGAAACACCATATATTTT.

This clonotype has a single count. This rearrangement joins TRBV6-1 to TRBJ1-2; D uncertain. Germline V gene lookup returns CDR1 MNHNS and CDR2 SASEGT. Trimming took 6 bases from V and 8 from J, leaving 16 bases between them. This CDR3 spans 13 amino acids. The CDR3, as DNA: TGTGCCAGCAGGTCCGTTCGTTCTAGAGGCTACACCTTC. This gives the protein CASRSVRSRGYTF.

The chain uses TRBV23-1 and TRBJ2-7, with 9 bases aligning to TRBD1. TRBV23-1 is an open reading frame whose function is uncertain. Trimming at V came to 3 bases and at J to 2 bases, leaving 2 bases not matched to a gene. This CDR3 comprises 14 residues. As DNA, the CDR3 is TGCGCCAGCAGTCAGAGACAGGGGGCCTACGAGCAGTACTTC. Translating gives CASSQRQGAYEQYF.

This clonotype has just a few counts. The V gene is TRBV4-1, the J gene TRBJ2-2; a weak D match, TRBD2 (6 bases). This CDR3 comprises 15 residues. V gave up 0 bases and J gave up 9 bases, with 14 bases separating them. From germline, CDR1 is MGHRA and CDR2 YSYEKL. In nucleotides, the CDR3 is TGCGCCAGCAGCCAAGACGGCCAGGGAGGCCGGGAGCTGTTTTTT. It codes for CASSQDGQGGRELFF.

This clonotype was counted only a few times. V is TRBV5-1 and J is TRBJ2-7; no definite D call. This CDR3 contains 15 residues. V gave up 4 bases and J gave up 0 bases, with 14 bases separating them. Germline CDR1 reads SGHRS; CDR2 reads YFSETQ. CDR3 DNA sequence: TGCGCCAGCAGCGGGATTGGCTCAAGCTCCTACGAGCAGTACTTC. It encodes CASSGIGSSSYEQYF.

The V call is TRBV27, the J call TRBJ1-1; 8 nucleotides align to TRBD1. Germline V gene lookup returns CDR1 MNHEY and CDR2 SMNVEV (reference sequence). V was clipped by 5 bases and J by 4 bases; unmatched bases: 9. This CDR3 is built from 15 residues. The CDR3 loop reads CASSPWTGMGTEAFF. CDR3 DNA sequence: TGTGCCAGCAGTCCATGGACAGGGATGGGCACTGAAGCTTTCTTT.

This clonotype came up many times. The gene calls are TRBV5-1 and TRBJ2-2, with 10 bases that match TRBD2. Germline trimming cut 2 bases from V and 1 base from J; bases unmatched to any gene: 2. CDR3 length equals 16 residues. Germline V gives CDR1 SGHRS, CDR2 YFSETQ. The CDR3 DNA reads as TGCGCCAGCAGCTTACGACTAGCGGGGAACACCGGGGAGCTGTTTTTT. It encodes CASSLRLAGNTGELFF.

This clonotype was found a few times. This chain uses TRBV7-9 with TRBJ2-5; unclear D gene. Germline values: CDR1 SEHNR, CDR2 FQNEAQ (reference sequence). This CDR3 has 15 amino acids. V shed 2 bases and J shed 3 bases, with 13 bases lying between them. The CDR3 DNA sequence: TGTGCCAGCAGCTTAAAGGCCTTGGGGAAAGAGACCCAGTACTTC. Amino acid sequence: CASSLKALGKETQYF.

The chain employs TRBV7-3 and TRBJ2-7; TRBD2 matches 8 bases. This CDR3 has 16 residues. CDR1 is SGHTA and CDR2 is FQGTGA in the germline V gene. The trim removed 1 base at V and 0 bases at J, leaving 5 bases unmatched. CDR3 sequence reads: CASSLKGGGSSYEQYF. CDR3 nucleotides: TGTGCCAGCAGCTTAAAAGGCGGGGGGAGCTCCTACGAGCAGTACTTC.

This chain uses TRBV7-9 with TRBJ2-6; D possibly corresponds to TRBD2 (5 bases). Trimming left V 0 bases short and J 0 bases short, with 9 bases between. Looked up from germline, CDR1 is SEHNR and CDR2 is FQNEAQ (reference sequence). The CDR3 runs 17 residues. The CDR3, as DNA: TGTGCCAGCAGCTTAGCCCCCCGGGGCTCTGGGGCCAACGTCCTGACTTTC. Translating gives CASSLAPRGSGANVLTF.